This T cell receptor (beta chain) is drawn from a study of somatic mutations in cytotoxic T cells in rheumatoid arthritis listed by TCRdb under 2017. About the investigation overall: Sorted V beta1+ cells also underwent TCRB sequencing, and some V beta antibody-stained T-cell populations were flow-sorted at nearly 100% purity on a FACSAria II or Sony SH800. A total of 60 to 80 rheumatoid arthritis patients and 15 to 25 healthy controls underwent TCRB deep sequencing. In newly diagnosed rheumatoid arthritis without treatment, the study examined if expanded CD8+ T-cell clones harbor somatic mutations, relying on TCRB deep sequencing to characterize clonality. Patients and controls did not essentially differ in median age, which was nearly identical between the groups. Overall study outcomes, separate from this receptor: An increase of CD8+ clonality with age was seen in patients (Spearman r of about 0.45) but not in healthy controls. No adjustment for multiple comparisons was made for the slight TRBV07 underrepresentation in patients. It was unknown which antigens the expanded CD8+ clones targeted, and their absence from virus-specific databases did not exclude viral specificity. CD8+ T-cell clonality did not differ significantly between rheumatoid arthritis patients and age-matched healthy controls. In about an eighth of the roughly 65 patients, more than 20% of CD8+ cells belonged to the largest CD8+ clone, while several identical CD8+ TCRB sequences were shared between blood and synovial fluid.

This clone occurred once. What antigen it recognizes has not been identified. No per-base quality is available; no much larger clone lies one base away. Buffy coats from 20 to 25 blood donors served as healthy controls, a group that was over 45% female with a median age of approximately 56 years (range roughly 21-70). Positive magnetic bead selection on an AutoMACS was used to isolate CD4+ and CD8+ cells, with flow cytometry used to check purity. Ficoll-Paque PLUS density gradient separation was used to isolate peripheral blood mononuclear cells. Using Nucleospin Tissue or Tissue XS kits, DNA was extracted from CD4-enriched, CD8-enriched or PBMC samples, with quantification by a Qubit 2.0 fluorometer. The germline V gene (reference sequence) specifies MNHEY as CDR1 and SMNVEV as CDR2. The CDR3 sequence holds 13 residues, the cysteine and phenylalanine included. Left in the record is the CDR3 DNA by itself, 39 bases read in frame from the first base. The germline ends are 10 bases apart after V is trimmed by 4 bases and J by 7 bases.

Sequencing of TCRB CDR3 was done on genomic DNA with the immunoSEQ assay. As for the original processing: Nothing other than productive TCRB rearrangements was included in the analyses. A clone was defined by a unique TCRB CDR3 sequence, and clonality was computed as a productive clonality index based on Shannon entropy. Repertoire overlap for a pair of samples was computed from each clone's template counts relative to total templates per sample. V-gene usage measured by flow cytometry correlated with TCRB sequencing V-gene usage, with a Spearman r of roughly 0.55. TCRdb's version of the immuneACCESS table is confined to in-frame rearrangements and falls short of the full clone set. An unresolved V gene accounts for under half of the shortfall where checked; the remainder is of unknown origin. V and J calls and clone size are given by that table; D and trimming were obtained from the DNA. The sample table records 20,000 or so clones; over 75% of these occur just once. Under 12% of the sample belongs to the ten largest clones.

This clonotype was sampled from a woman between 50 and 59 years old in good health. The rearranged segments are TRBV27 and TRBJ1-4, with TRBD1 tentatively as D gene (6 bases match). The sample was CD8+ T cells sorted from blood. In nucleotide form, the sequence is TGTGCCAGCAGTTGGGGGGGCGGTGAAAAACTGTTTTTT. This yields the protein CASSWGGGEKLFF. The reference TRBV27 and TRBJ1-4 proteins fill in what lies around the CDR3, so the full variable domain reads EAQVTQNPRYLITVTGKKLTVTCSQNMNHEYMSWYRQDPGLGLRQIYYSMNVEVTDKGDVPEGYKVSRKEKRNFPLILESPSPNQTSLYFCASSWGGGEKLFFGSGTQLSVL.